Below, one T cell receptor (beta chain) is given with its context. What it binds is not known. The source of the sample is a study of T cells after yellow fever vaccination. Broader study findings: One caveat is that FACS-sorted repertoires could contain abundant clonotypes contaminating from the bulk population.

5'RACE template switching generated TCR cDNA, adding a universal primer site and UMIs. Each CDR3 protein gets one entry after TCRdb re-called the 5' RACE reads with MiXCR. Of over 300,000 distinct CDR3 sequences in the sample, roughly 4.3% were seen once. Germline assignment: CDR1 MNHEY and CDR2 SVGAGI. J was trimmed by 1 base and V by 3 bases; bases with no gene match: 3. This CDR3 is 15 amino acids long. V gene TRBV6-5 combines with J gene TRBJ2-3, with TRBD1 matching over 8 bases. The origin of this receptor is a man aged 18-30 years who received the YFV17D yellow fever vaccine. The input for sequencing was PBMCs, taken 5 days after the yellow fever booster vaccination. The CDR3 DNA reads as TGTGCCAGCAGTTATAAGACAGGGGGCACAGATACGCAGTATTTT. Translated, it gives CASSYKTGGTDTQYF.